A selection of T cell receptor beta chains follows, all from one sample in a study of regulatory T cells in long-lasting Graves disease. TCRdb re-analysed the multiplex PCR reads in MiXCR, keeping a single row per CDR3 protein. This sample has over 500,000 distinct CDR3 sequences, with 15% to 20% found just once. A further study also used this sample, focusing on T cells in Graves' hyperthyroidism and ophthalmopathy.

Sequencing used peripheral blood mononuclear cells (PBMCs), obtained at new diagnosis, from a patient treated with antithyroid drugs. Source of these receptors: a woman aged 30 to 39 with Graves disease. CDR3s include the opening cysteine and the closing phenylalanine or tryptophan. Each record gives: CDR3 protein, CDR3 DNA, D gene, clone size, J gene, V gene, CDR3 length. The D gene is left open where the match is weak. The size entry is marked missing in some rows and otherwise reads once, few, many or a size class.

CDR3: CASSLIGNGEKLFF
DNA: TGTGCCAGCAGTTTAATAGGCAACGGTGAAAAACTGTTTTTT
D: .
size: many
J: TRBJ1-4
V: TRBV27
length: 14

CDR3: CASNLVAGAGETQYF
DNA: TGTGCCAGCAACCTCGTAGCGGGAGCAGGGGAGACCCAGTACTTC
D: TRBD2
size: many
J: TRBJ2-5
V: TRBV11-2
length: 15

CDR3: CASAQSGGRFEQYF
DNA: TGTGCCAGCGCCCAGTCCGGGGGGCGATTCGAGCAGTACTTC
D: .
size: few
J: TRBJ2-7
V: TRBV18
length: 14

CDR3: CASSAGGREAFF
DNA: TGTGCCAGCAGCGCAGGGGGCAGGGAAGCTTTCTTT
D: TRBD1
size: once
J: TRBJ1-1
V: TRBV9
length: 12

CDR3: CASSPDATASEAFF
DNA: TGTGCCAGCAGCCCGGATGCGACAGCATCCGAAGCTTTCTTT
D: .
size: many
J: TRBJ1-1
V: TRBV3-1
length: 14

CDR3: CAISELQYSNYGYTF
DNA: TGTGCCATCAGTGAGTTGCAGTACTCTAACTATGGCTACACCTTC
D: .
size: .
J: TRBJ1-2
V: TRBV10-3
length: 15

CDR3: CASRLAGDYEQFF
DNA: TGTGCCAGCAGGCTAGCGGGAGACTATGAGCAGTTCTTC
D: TRBD2
size: many
J: TRBJ2-1
V: TRBV2
length: 13

CDR3: CASSLYPNTEAFF
DNA: TGTGCCAGCAGTTTATACCCTAACACTGAAGCTTTCTTT
D: .
size: many
J: TRBJ1-1
V: TRBV28
length: 13

CDR3: CASSELGTGSTGELFF
DNA: TGTGCCAGCAGTGAACTGGGGACAGGGTCCACCGGGGAGCTGTTTTTT
D: TRBD1
size: many
J: TRBJ2-2
V: TRBV6-1
length: 16

CDR3: CASSPLSTTEAFF
DNA: TGCGCCAGCAGTCCCCTGTCGACTACTGAAGCTTTCTTT
D: .
size: many
J: TRBJ1-1
V: TRBV5-1
length: 13